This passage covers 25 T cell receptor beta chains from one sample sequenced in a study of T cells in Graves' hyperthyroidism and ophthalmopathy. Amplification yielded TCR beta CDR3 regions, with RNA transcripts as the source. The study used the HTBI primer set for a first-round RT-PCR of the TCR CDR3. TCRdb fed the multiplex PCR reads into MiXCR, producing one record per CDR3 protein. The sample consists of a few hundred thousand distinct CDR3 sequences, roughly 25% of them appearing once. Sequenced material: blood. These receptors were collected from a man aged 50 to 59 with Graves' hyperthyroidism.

The CDR3 sequence: CASSQDLDLPSETQYF. The CDR3 DNA follows: TGTGCCAGCAGCCAAGATCTGGATCTCCCTTCGGAGACCCAGTACTTC. The rearrangement joins TRBV3-1 to TRBJ2-5; no definite D call. Germline CDR1 is LGHDT and CDR2 is YNNKEL (reference sequence). CDR3 length: 16 amino acids. Trimming left V 0 bases short and J 5 bases short, with 16 bases between.

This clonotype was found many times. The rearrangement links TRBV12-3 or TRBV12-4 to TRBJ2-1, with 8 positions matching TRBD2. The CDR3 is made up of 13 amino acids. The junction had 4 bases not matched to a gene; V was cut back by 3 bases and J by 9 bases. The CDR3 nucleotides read TGTGCCAGCAGTTTCTTCCTAGCGGGTGAGCAGTTCTTC. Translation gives CASSFFLAGEQFF.

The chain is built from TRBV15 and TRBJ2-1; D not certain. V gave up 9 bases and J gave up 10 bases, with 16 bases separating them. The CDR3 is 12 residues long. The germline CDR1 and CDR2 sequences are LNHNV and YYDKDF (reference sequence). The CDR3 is CATGFPADEQFF. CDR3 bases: TGTGCCACTGGGTTTCCGGCTGACGAGCAGTTCTTC. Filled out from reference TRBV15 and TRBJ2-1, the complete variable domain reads DAMVIQNPRYQVTQFGKPVTLSCSQTLNHNVMYWYQQKSSQAPKLLFHYYDKDFNNEADTPDNFQSRRPNTSFCFLDIRSPGLGDTAMYLCATGFPADEQFFGPGTRLTVL.

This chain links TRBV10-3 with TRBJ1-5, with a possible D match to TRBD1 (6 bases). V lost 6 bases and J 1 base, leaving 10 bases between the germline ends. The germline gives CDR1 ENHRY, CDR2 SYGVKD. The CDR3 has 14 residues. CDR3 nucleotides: TGTGCCATCAGCGGACAGAAGAGCAATCAGCCCCAGCATTTT. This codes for CAISGQKSNQPQHF.

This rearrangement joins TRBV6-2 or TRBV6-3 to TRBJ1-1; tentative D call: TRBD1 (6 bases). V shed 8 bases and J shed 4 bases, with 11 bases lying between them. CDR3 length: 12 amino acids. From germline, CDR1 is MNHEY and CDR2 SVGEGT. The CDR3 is CASRQEFTEAFF. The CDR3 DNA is TGTGCCAGCCGACAGGAATTCACTGAAGCTTTCTTT.

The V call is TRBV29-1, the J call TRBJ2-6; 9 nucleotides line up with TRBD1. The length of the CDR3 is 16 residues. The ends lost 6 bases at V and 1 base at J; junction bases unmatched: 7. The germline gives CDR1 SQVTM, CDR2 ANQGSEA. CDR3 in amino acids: CSVRAGQGSGANVLTF. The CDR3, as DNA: TGCAGCGTGAGGGCCGGACAGGGGTCTGGGGCCAACGTCCTGACTTTC.

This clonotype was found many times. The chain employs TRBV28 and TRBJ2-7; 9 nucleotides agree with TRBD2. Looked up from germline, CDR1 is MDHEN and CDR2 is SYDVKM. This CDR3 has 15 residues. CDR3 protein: CASTPGAGGSDEQYF. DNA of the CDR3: TGTGCATCCACTCCGGGCGCGGGAGGGTCTGACGAGCAGTACTTC.

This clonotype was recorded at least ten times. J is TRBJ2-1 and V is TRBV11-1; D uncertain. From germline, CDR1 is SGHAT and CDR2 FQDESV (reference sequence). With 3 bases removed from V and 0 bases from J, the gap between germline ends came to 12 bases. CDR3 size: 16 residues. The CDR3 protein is CASSFFSVSSYNEQFF. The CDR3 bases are TGTGCCAGCAGCTTTTTTTCGGTAAGCTCCTACAATGAGCAGTTCTTC. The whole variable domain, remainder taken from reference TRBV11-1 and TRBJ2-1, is EAEVAQSPRYKITEKSQAVAFWCDPISGHATLYWYRQILGQGPELLVQFQDESVVDDSQLPKDRFSAERLKGVDSTLKIQPAELGDSAMYLCASSFFSVSSYNEQFFGPGTRLTVL.

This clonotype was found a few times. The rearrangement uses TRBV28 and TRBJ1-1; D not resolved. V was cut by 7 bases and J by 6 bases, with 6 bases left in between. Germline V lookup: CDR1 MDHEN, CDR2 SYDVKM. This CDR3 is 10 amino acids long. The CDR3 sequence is CASTQAEAFF. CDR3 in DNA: TGTGCCAGCACCCAGGCTGAAGCTTTCTTT.

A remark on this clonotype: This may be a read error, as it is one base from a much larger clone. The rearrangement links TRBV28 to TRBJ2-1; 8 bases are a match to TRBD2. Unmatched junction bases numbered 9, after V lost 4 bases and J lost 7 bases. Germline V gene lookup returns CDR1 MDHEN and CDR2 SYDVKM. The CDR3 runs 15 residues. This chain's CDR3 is CASSSGGGQKNEQFF. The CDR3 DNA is TGTGCCAGCAGTTCGGGGGGGGGGCAAAAGAATGAGCAGTTCTTC. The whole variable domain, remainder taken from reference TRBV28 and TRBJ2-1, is DVKVTQSSRYLVKRTGEKVFLECVQDMDHENMFWYRQDPGLGLRLIYFSYDVKMKEKGDIPEGYSVSREKKERFSLILESASTNQTSMYLCASSSGGGQKNEQFFGPGTRLTVL.

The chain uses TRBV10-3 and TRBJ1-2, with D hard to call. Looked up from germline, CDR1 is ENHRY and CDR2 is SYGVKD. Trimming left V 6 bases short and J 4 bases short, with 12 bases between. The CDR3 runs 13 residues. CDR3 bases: TGTGCCATCAGGACTGACACCGGCTATGGCTACACCTTC. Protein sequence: CAIRTDTGYGYTF.

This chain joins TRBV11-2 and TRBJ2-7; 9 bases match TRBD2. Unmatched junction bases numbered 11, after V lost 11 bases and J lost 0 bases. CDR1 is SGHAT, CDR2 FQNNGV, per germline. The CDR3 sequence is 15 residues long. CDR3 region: CAWSVTSGSSYEQYF. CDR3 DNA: TGTGCCTGGAGTGTAACTAGCGGGTCCTCCTACGAGCAGTACTTC.

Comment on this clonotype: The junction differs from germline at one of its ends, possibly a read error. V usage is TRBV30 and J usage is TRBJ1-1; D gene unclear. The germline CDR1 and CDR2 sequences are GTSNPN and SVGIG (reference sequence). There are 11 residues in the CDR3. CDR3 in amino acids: CAWGQNTVAFF. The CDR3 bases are TGTGCCTGGGGCCAAAACACTGTAGCTTTCTTT.

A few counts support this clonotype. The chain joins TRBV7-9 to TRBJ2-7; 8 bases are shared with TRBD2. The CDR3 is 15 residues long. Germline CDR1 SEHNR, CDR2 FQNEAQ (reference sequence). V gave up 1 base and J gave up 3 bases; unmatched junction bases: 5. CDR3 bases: TGTGCCAGCAGCTTAGTGGCGGGAGGAATCTACGAGCAGTACTTC. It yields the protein CASSLVAGGIYEQYF.

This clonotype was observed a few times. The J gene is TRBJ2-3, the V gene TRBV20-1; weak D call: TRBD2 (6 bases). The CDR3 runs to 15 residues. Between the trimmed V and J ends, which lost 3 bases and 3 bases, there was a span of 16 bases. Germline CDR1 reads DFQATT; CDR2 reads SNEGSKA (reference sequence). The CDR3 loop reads CSARGGSGGTDTQYF. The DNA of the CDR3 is TGCAGTGCTAGGGGGGGAAGTGGGGGGACAGATACGCAGTATTTT.

The CDR3 DNA sequence: TGTGCCAGCAGGCCGACTAGCGGTTGGGATGAGCAGTTCTTC. It translates to CASRPTSGWDEQFF. The chain couples TRBV12-3 or TRBV12-4 to TRBJ2-1, with TRBD2 identical over 9 bases. V lost 6 bases, J lost 8 bases, and 8 bases stayed unmatched. The CDR3 totals 14 residues.

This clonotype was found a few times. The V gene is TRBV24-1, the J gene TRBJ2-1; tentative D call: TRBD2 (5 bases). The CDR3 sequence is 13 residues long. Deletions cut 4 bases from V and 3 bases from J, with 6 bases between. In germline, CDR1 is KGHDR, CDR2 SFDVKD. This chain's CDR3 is CATSEEVYNEQFF. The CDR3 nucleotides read TGTGCCACCAGTGAGGAGGTCTACAATGAGCAGTTCTTC.

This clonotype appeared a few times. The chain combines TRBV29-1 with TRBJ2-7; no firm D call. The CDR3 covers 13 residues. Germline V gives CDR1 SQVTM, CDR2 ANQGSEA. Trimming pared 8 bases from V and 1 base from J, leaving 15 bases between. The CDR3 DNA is TGCAGCTTCTACAGCCGCGATTCCTACGAGCAGTACTTC. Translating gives CSFYSRDSYEQYF.

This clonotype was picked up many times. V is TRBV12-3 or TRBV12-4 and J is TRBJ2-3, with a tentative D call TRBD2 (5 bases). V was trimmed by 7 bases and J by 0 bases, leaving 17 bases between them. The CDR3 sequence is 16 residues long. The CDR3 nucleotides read TGTGCCAGCACCCCCGAGGGTGCTATGAGCACAGATACGCAGTATTTT. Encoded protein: CASTPEGAMSTDTQYF.

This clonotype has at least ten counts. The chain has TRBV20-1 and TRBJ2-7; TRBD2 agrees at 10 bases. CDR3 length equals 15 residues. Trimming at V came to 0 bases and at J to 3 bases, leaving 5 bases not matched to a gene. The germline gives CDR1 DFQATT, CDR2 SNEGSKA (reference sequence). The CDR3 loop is CSAREEASGSYEQYF. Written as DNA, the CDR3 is TGCAGTGCTAGAGAGGAGGCTAGCGGGAGCTACGAGCAGTACTTC.

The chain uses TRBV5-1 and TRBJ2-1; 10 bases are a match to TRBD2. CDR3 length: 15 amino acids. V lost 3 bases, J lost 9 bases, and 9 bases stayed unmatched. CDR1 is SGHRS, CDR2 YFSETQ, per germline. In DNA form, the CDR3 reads TGCGCCAGCAGCTCGGCTCTAGCGGGAGTAGGTGAGCAGTTCTTC. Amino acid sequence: CASSSALAGVGEQFF.

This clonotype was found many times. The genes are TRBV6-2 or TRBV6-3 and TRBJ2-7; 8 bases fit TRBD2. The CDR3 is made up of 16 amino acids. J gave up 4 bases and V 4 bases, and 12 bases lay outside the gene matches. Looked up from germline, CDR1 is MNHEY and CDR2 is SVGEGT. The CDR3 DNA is TGTGCCAGCAGTTTGCACCTAAGCGGGAGACTGTACGAGCAGTACTTC. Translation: CASSLHLSGRLYEQYF.

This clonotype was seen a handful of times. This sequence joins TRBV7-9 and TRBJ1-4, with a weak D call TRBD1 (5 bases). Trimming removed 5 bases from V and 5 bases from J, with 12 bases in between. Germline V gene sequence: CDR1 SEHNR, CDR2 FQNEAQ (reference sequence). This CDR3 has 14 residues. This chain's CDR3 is CASSPSGGNEKLFF. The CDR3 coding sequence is TGTGCCAGCAGCCCAAGTGGGGGAAATGAAAAACTGTTTTTT.

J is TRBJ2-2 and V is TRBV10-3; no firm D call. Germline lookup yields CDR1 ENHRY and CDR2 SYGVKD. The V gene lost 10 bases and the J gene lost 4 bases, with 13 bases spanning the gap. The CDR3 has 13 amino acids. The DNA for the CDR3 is TGTGCCACCTCCAACCATCCCACCGGGGAGCTGTTTTTT. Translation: CATSNHPTGELFF.

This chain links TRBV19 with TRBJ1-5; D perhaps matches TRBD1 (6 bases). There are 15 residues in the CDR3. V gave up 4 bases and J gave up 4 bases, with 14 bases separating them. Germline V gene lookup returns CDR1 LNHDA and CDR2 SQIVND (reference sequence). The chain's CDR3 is CASSNHGQGNQPQHF. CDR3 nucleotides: TGTGCCAGTAGTAATCACGGGCAGGGGAATCAGCCCCAGCATTTT. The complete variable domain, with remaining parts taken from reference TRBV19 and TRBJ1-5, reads DGGITQSPKYLFRKEGQNVTLSCEQNLNHDAMYWYRQDPGQGLRLIYYSQIVNDFQKGDIAEGYSVSREKKESFPLTVTSAQKNPTAFYLCASSNHGQGNQPQHFGDGTRLSIL.